The rows below give T cell receptor beta chains drawn from one sample of a study of shared clonotypes between healthy human individuals. Repertoires were generated with immunoSEQ multiplex PCR, while TCRdb's copy carries only in-frame clones and drops some. The sample records around 2,000,000 clones, about 95% being singletons. Material: naive CD4+ T cells sorted from blood. The receptors here all came from a man between 18 and 29 years old in good health. CDR3s include the opening cysteine and the closing phenylalanine or tryptophan. A D gene is named only where the DNA matches it firmly.

j_call v_call d_call cdr3_nt cdr3_aa
TRBJ1-2 TRBV6-1 TRBD1 TGTGCCAGCAGTGGTTACGACAGGGCGGGCTATGGCTACACCTTC CASSGYDRAGYGYTF
TRBJ2-7 TRBV2 TRBD1 TGTGCCAGCAGGTCTCTTGAGGGGGCAGGCGAGCAGTACTTC CASRSLEGAGEQYF
TRBJ1-2 TRBV21-1 - TGTGCCAGCAGCAAAGGACCCCAGGTTCGGGGCTACACCTTC CASSKGPQVRGYTF
TRBJ2-7 TRBV1 - TGCACCAGCACCTCCTCGGGGGACAGAGCCTACGAGCAGTACTTC CTSTSSGDRAYEQYF
TRBJ2-1 TRBV4-3 - TGCGCCAGCAGCCAAGCACAGGCCGCTTACAATGAGCAGTTCTTC CASSQAQAAYNEQFF
TRBJ2-2 TRBV5-1 TRBD2 TGCGCCACCCGGACTAGCGGGGGGCCGAACACCGGGGAGCTGTTTTTT CATRTSGGPNTGELFF
TRBJ2-7 TRBV6-5 TRBD2 TGTGCATGTGGGAGGGGATCCTACGAGCAGTACTTC CACGRGSYEQYF
TRBJ1-1 TRBV4-2 - TGTGCCAGCAGCCCCTCGGCAGATTGGGACACTGAAGCTTTCTTT CASSPSADWDTEAFF
TRBJ2-5 TRBV5-4 TRBD2 TGTGCCAGCAGCTTGCCTACTAGCGGATACCAAGAGACCCAGTACTTC CASSLPTSGYQETQYF
TRBJ1-2 TRBV4-3 - TGCGCCAGCAGCCAAGACCAGGGTTATGGCTACACCTTC CASSQDQGYGYTF
TRBJ2-7 TRBV19 - TGTGCCAGTAGTATAGATCAGGGGCGGAACGAGCAGTACTTC CASSIDQGRNEQYF
TRBJ2-1 TRBV5-1 - TGCGCCAGCAGCTTGGCACAGGCCTACAATGAGCAGTTCTTC CASSLAQAYNEQFF
TRBJ2-7 TRBV27 TRBD2 TGTGCCAGCAGTGCCGCGGGGGGGCCCCTCGAGCAGTACTTC CASSAAGGPLEQYF
TRBJ1-2 TRBV2 TRBD1 TGTGCCAGCATTGAACCCGGCAGGGGGCATTATGGCTACACCTTC CASIEPGRGHYGYTF
TRBJ2-7 TRBV5-4 - TGTGCCGGGGGGGACAGCTCCTACGAGCAGTACTTC CAGGDSSYEQYF
TRBJ2-3 TRBV7-6 - TGTGCCAGCAGCTTAGTCCAGAATACGCAGTATTTT CASSLVQNTQYF
TRBJ2-1 TRBV19 TRBD2 TGTGCCAGTAGTGGGGGACTAGCGCTTAATGAGCAGTTCTTC CASSGGLALNEQFF
TRBJ2-2 TRBV9 - TGTGCCAGCAGTCGAGAGGGGACTGCGAACACCGGGGAGCTGTTTTTT CASSREGTANTGELFF
TRBJ1-1 TRBV9 - TGTGCCAGCAGCGTAGGGCCAGAGAACACTGAAGCTTTCTTT CASSVGPENTEAFF
TRBJ2-7 TRBV28 TRBD1 TGTGCCAGCAGGACGACAGGGACCTCCTACGAGCAGTACTTC CASRTTGTSYEQYF
TRBJ1-6 TRBV2 TRBD1 TGTGCCAGCAGTGGACAGGGGAGTTCCTATAATTCACCCCTCCACTTT CASSGQGSSYNSPLHF
TRBJ2-7 TRBV19 - TGTGCCAGTAGTATAGTGACAAAGGGGACCTACGAGCAGTACTTC CASSIVTKGTYEQYF
TRBJ1-2 TRBV7-2 - TGTGCCAGCATCCTCGGGGCAGGAGACCTCACTGGCTACACCTTC CASILGAGDLTGYTF
TRBJ1-1 TRBV18 - TGTGCCAGCTCACCACCGGTCTCTCAGGGCTTGACTGAAGCTTTCTTT CASSPPVSQGLTEAFF
TRBJ2-3 TRBV27 - TGTGCCAGCAGTTTATGGGGATTCAGAAGCACAGATACGCAGTATTTT CASSLWGFRSTDTQYF
TRBJ2-1 TRBV15 - TGTGCCACCAGCATAGGACTGACCTACAATGAGCAGTTCTTC CATSIGLTYNEQFF
TRBJ1-6 TRBV6-5 - TGTGCCAGCAGTCCCGGGACGGGCAATTCACCCCTCCACTTT CASSPGTGNSPLHF
TRBJ1-3 TRBV9 - TGTGCCAGCAGCGCCCCGGGCAGCTTCTCTGGAAACACCATATATTTT CASSAPGSFSGNTIYF
TRBJ1-1 TRBV30 - TGTGCCTGGAGTTCAGGGACGAACACTGAAGCTTTCTTT CAWSSGTNTEAFF
TRBJ2-7 TRBV5-1 TRBD2 TGCGCCAGCAGCCCAATAGCGGGGGAAAGCTCCTACGAGCAGTACTTC CASSPIAGESSYEQYF
TRBJ2-5 TRBV5-1 - TGCGCCAGCAGCTTGGTAGGCTCAGAGACCCAGTACTTC CASSLVGSETQYF
TRBJ2-2 TRBV5-6 TRBD1 TGTGCCAGCAGCTTGGCCCGGGACAGGGGGCGGACCGGGGAGCTGTTTTTT CASSLARDRGRTGELFF
TRBJ2-7 TRBV7-9 - TGTGCCAGCAGCCGATCCCCCACTGGCGAGCAGTACTTC CASSRSPTGEQYF
TRBJ1-2 TRBV6-1 - TGTGCCAGCAGAACACAGAAAAGCTATGGCTACACCTTC CASRTQKSYGYTF
TRBJ2-3 TRBV7-9 - TGTGCCAGCAGCTTTGCCGGGAGTCAGACAGATACGCAGTATTTT CASSFAGSQTDTQYF
TRBJ1-6 TRBV5-4 - TGTGCCAGCAGCTTGGAAGGGGGGAATTCACCCCTCCACTTT CASSLEGGNSPLHF
TRBJ2-5 TRBV7-6 TRBD1 TGTGCCAGCAGCTTTACAGGGGGCCCAAGCGCGGAGACCCAGTACTTC CASSFTGGPSAETQYF
TRBJ2-2 TRBV10-2 - TGCGCCACTAAACCGACACTTAACACCGGGGAGCTGTTTTTT CATKPTLNTGELFF
TRBJ1-6 TRBV9 TRBD1 TGTGCCAGCAGCTCCACCCCGGGACAGCAATCACCCCTCCACTTT CASSSTPGQQSPLHF